This is a list of T cell receptor beta chains from one sample in a study of beta chain features in type 1 diabetes. Measured with immunoSEQ multiplex PCR; TCRdb has only the in-frame clones, and not every one. The sample includes 330,000 or so clones, about 14% seen only once; the top ten take 6.7%. Sequenced material: central memory CD4+ T cells from blood. The receptors were gathered from a man under 40 in good health. CDR3s include the opening cysteine and the closing phenylalanine or tryptophan. Each record gives: J gene, D gene, V gene, CDR3 protein. A D gene is named only where the DNA matches it firmly.

TRBJ1-1 | . | TRBV6-5 | CASSLGVGASEAFF
TRBJ2-1 | . | TRBV6-5 | CASSATGTPYNEQFF
TRBJ2-2 | . | TRBV11-3 | CASSLGGRPWELFF
TRBJ1-6 | TRBD1 | TRBV11-2 | CASSSLTGVGSPLHF
TRBJ2-1 | TRBD2 | TRBV7-3 | CASSPAGREGLRNEQFF
TRBJ2-3 | . | TRBV7-2 | CASSSGAVADTQYF
TRBJ2-1 | . | TRBV19 | CASSIRTRGYNEQFF
TRBJ1-5 | . | TRBV6-5 | CASRINSNQPQHF
TRBJ2-5 | TRBD2 | TRBV9 | CASSVAGGGYQETQYF
TRBJ2-3 | TRBD2 | TRBV5-4 | CASSLEVGGLAGGADTQYF
TRBJ2-1 | . | TRBV14 | CASSRRGTSYNEQFF
TRBJ2-7 | . | TRBV28 | CASSYGQAYEQYF